This T cell receptor beta chain stems from a study of identical twins. This clonotype was recorded a few times. The antigen remains undetermined. TCRdb redid the calling of the 5' RACE reads with MiXCR, one entry per CDR3 protein. Among 550,000 to 800,000 distinct CDR3 sequences listed, under 8.5% were seen once. Study findings and constraints: Beta out-of-frame sequences showed weaker excess sharing between twins. Models predicted less out-of-frame TCR alpha sharing in monozygotic twins than was found.

V was pared by 4 bases and J by 4 bases, with 10 bases between. This CDR3 is 14 amino acids long. From germline, CDR1 is KGHSH and CDR2 LQKENI. The same sample was also studied in work on yellow fever vaccine responses in identical twins. That study adds: Twins reportedly appeared to share part of their vaccine T cell response while keeping part individual.

V usage is TRBV18 and J usage is TRBJ2-2; D possibly corresponds to TRBD1 (6 bases). This receptor was obtained from a woman between 18 and 29 years old in good health. Material: PBMCs. CDR3 amino acids: CASSRSTGTGELFF. CDR3 DNA: TGTGCCAGCTCACGTTCGACAGGCACCGGGGAGCTGTTTTTT.